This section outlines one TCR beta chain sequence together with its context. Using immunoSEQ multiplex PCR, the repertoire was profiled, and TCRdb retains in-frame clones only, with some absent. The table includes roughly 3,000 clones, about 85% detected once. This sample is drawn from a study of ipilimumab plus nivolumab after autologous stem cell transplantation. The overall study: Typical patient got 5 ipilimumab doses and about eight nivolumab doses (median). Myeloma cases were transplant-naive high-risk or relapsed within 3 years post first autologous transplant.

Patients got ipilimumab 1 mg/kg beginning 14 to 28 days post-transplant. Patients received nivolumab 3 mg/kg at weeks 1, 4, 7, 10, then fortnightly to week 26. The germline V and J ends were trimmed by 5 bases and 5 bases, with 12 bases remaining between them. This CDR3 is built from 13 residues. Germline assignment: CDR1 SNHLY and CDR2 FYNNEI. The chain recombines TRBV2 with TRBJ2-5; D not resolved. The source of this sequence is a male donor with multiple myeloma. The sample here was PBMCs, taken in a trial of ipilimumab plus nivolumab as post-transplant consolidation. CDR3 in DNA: TGTGCCAGCAGTTTGACCCAAGAGGAGACCCAGTACTTC. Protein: CASSLTQEETQYF.